The source of this T cell receptor (beta chain) is a study of blood T cell repertoires in COVID-19. As for this clone: Different DNA sequences within this sample yield the same CDR3.

TCRdb's table, derived via immunoSEQ multiplex PCR, lists solely in-frame clones and lacks some. The table includes a few hundred thousand clones, approximately 86% detected once. The germline V and J ends were trimmed by 3 bases and 3 bases, with 9 bases remaining between them. The CDR3 covers 13 residues. Germline assignment: CDR1 LNHDA and CDR2 SQIVND (reference sequence). The specimen sequenced was PBMCs or T cells enriched from blood (not recorded which). This chain connects TRBV19 to TRBJ2-7; a possible D gene is TRBD2 (6 bases). The TCR originated in a woman in her 30s who had been exposed to COVID-19. The CDR3 nucleotides are TGTGCCAGTAGTATTGGGGGGAACTACGAGCAGTACTTC. This translates into CASSIGGNYEQYF. Supplemented by reference TRBV19 and TRBJ2-7, the full variable domain reads DGGITQSPKYLFRKEGQNVTLSCEQNLNHDAMYWYRQDPGQGLRLIYYSQIVNDFQKGDIAEGYSVSREKKESFPLTVTSAQKNPTAFYLCASSIGGNYEQYFGPGTRLTVT.